This T cell receptor beta chain was retrieved from a study of cytomegalovirus exposure and HLA in healthy donors (dated by TCRdb to 2016 to 2017). As for the study more broadly: An earlier analysis of approximately 640 of the donors reported roughly 300 Gb of sequence data and approximately 110 million unique TCR beta sequences from around 200 million T cells. An early release covering roughly 640 HLA-typed donors comprised about 320 gigabases of sequencing data and around 86 million unique TCR sequences. Among the roughly 430 genotyped donors, approximately 76% belonged to the genetic ancestry cluster associated with self-reported Caucasian donors. The study was designed to test whether signatures of past pathogen exposure could be identified by cataloging public T cell receptors. The study profiled the T cell repertoires of hundreds of subjects by immunosequencing and related them to cytomegalovirus serostatus. In addition to the first cohort of 666 subjects, a separate validation cohort of 130 or so different subjects was used. To predict cytomegalovirus infection status, the study brought together high-throughput TCR immunosequencing, statistical association of individual TCRs with disease status, and machine learning. In a later analysis, previously published TCR beta repertoires from about 640 donors were re-analyzed and high-resolution HLA genotyping was added so that TCR occurrence patterns could be studied. The later analysis used no new phenotypic data to find candidate immune exposures, relying instead on TCR beta sequences and their occurrence across donors. An earlier analysis of some 600 of the donors applied high-throughput TCR beta sequencing to assess whether each TCR beta V gene segment acted as functional or pseudogenic. Donor age, sex, ethnicity and CMV serostatus were compiled together with the repertoire data. A later genetic analysis used genome-wide SNP genotypes for about 65% of the roughly 670 donors, treating that subset as a discovery cohort. All discovery cohort repertoires had been generated using a single sequencing platform. Both class I and class II loci were covered by HLA typing, at four-digit resolution. The number of typed donors differed by locus: roughly 629-640 for A, B, C, DRB1 and DQB1; approximately 530 for DQA1; 600 to 610 for DPA1; and around 490 for DPB1. Several DR-DQ haplotypes were treated as single units for association and clustering because of strong linkage in the cohort. Across 300 to 400 genotyped donors of the cohort, an average of about 240,000 unique TCR beta nucleotide sequences per donor were sequenced, and approximately 19% of those sequences were non-productive. General conclusions and limits of the study: A further reported finding was that TCR beta sequences accurately predicted the HLA-A and HLA-B alleles for most subjects in the first cohort. In a later analysis, TCR association rates were found to vary across HLA loci, with the most associated TCRs seen for DRB1 alleles and the fewest for HLA-C alleles. Some IMGT-functional V segments, including TRBV6-2 and TRBV6-3, could not be distinguished by the 87-base-pair reads and were therefore excluded. In a later genetic analysis, fewer N-insertions in productive TCRs were reported among donors in an Asian-associated ancestry cluster than the approximately 710-donor mean. Some 15 rarely observed V segments, including chromosome 9 orphons, were excluded from the earlier analysis of several hundred of the donors because counts were too low. In vitro tests confirmed that a few of the cytomegalovirus-associated TCR beta chains recognize cytomegalovirus antigens. The only immune exposure information available for the cohort was CMV serostatus. Because HLA typing was unavailable for some donors at each locus, only the typed subset was used in association tests. In a later genetic analysis, a missense DCLRE1C variant was associated with V-gene and J-gene trimming of TCR beta chains, and the association was replicated in an independent cohort. Most TCR sequences were seen in very few donors, while some public TCRs were found in many individuals. Most CMV-associated TCR beta chains appeared to be HLA-restricted in a later analysis, and the HLA associations seemed to be driven largely by CMV exposure. In a later analysis, some 17,000 TCR beta sequences were associated with specific HLA alleles at a false discovery rate of 0.05. Roughly uniform sequencing depth across donors was assumed in presence/absence analyses, although this assumption may not hold. A later analysis found that HLA-associated TCR beta chains were more clonally expanded and had lower generation probabilities than equally common non-associated chains. Cytomegalovirus status was reported to be diagnosed by the classifier with high specificity and sensitivity in both the original and validation cohorts. The sequencing pipeline was judged likely to have produced a cluster of highly shared sequence variants as a technical artifact. According to the authors, the approach could potentially be generalized to other disease states and immunological phenotypes. According to a later analysis, parvovirus B19, influenza, CMV and Epstein-Barr virus appeared linked to several top co-occurrence clusters. Only TCR beta chains were sequenced in this cohort, and the absence of alpha or paired-chain data limited detectable features. When HLA alleles, especially DR and DQ, strongly co-occurred, attributing TCR associations to individual alleles was difficult. The study gave a list of over 150 TCR beta chains associated with cytomegalovirus. Broadly in line with IMGT annotations, most TCR beta V segments showed up in productive rearrangements about 90% or about 30% of the time in an earlier analysis of under 700 of the donors. Correlated functional status among segregating V segments might be attributable to linkage disequilibrium, but an unknown experimental factor could not be ruled out.

Libraries were made using the immunoSEQ multiplex PCR assay. The multiplex PCR relied on a mix of 60 forward primers for TCR Vbeta segments and 13 reverse primers for TCR Jbeta segments. The CDR3 region of rearranged TCR beta genes was amplified from genomic DNA by a multiplex PCR assay. The Illumina HiSeq System was used to sequence the amplified TCR beta libraries as 87-base-pair reads. The original pipeline was this. A later analysis counted tens of millions of unique TCR beta chains across the 500 to 850 repertoires, and around 9.9 million of these chains were shared by at least two donors. To remove PCR and sequencing errors, raw reads were error-corrected and collapsed into unique sequences using a nearest-neighbor algorithm that merged closely related sequences. V, D and J gene segments were assigned by aligning CDR3 sequences to IMGT reference sequences. Each retained sequence needed at least a six-nucleotide match to both a V gene segment and a J gene segment. A rearrangement counted as productive if the CDR3 had no stop codons and remained in frame with V and J, and every other rearrangement counted as non-productive. Following IMGT convention, CDR3 was defined as the stretch from the second conserved V-encoded cysteine to the conserved J-encoded phenylalanine. The earlier analysis of some 550 of the donors excluded any sequence lacking an unambiguous match to a single V gene segment. In an earlier analysis of several hundred of the donors, a V segment was called functional when productive rearrangements were above 56.7%, and segregating when the standard deviation between donors exceeded 5%. A statistical classification framework was built for diagnosing cytomegalovirus status from the catalog of TCR beta chain sequences. In a later analysis, TCR nucleotide sequences were compared against IMGT/GENE-DB human TR gene sequences so that V and J genes could be assigned. In a later analysis, CDR3 sequences and most-parsimonious VDJ recombination scenarios were assigned using the TCRdist pipeline. In a later analysis, each TCR beta chain was defined by its CDR3 amino acid sequence together with its V-gene family, and reads without a unique V-gene family were excluded. As a way to deal with suspected cross-contamination and a sequencing artifact, a later analysis dropped 450 to 600 nucleotide sequences that were highly shared and had low generation probability. In a later analysis, a clonal expansion index for each public chain was calculated from normalized within-repertoire ranks of inferred template counts. In a later analysis, generation probabilities were computed with a VDJ recombination model fitted to out-of-frame rearrangements, and the resulting probabilities were checked against IGoR. In a later analysis, hypergeometric tests were used to score TCR-TCR, TCR-HLA and TCR-CMV co-occurrence, with a repertoire-size bias correction applied to TCR pairs. To estimate false discovery rates, a later analysis permuted the HLA or CMV assignments 20 times. In a later analysis, co-occurring TCRs were grouped using DBSCAN, with TCRdist sequence similarity added in when clustering inside HLA-allele-positive subsets. For co-occurrence clustering, repertoires with fewer than 30,000 or more than 120,000 public chains were excluded, along with 5 or 6 repertoires with anomalous nucleotide sharing. TCRdb took this table from immuneACCESS and kept in-frame rearrangements with V and J called. Such tables lack part of the clones; where checked against another copy, unresolved V genes explain under half of the gap, and the rest is unexplained. For V, J and clone size, that table is used; D and trimming come from the DNA. Present in this sample are under 110,000 clones, over 70% of which were seen just once. Jointly, the top ten make up over 9.5% of the sample.

The cohort comprised around 690 healthy bone marrow donors. Cohort members were all nominally healthy when sampled, although unrecorded immune exposures were likely present. The donor was CMV seronegative and belonged to the group of over 350 seronegative cohort members. A peripheral blood sample was provided by each donor, and peripheral blood mononuclear cells were used for TCR beta sequencing. The Qiagen DNeasy Blood Extraction Kit was used to extract genomic DNA from the blood cell samples. Regarding this clone: Its antigen target is currently unknown. Base qualities are not recorded, but no much larger clone differs from it by a single base.

A distance of 16 bases separates the germline ends of V and J, which lose 5 bases and 5 bases respectively. CDR1 and CDR2 were assigned from the germline V gene (reference sequence) as SEHNR and FQNEAQ. Reading from cysteine to phenylalanine, the CDR3 counts 15 amino acids. Just CDR3 DNA is preserved here, 45 bases in frame from base 1. Material: PBMCs. This chain is built from TRBV7-9 and TRBJ2-4; the D gene is perhaps TRBD2, on 6 matching bases. This TCR was sampled from a man aged 45-65 years in good health and CMV-seronegative. The CDR3 sequence is CASSPRGIAENIQYF. The DNA sequence is given as TGTGCCAGCAGCCCCCGTGGGATAGCGGAAAACATTCAGTACTTC. The CDR3, completed at both ends by the reference TRBV7-9 and TRBJ2-4 genes, gives the full variable domain DTGVSQNPRHKITKRGQNVTFRCDPISEHNRLYWYRQTLGQGPEFLTYFQNEAQLEKSRLLSDRFSAERPKGSFSTLEIQRTEQGDSAMYLCASSPRGIAENIQYFGAGTRLSVL.